This record concerns one T cell receptor beta chain sequence. This clonotype appeared many times. Its cognate antigen has yet to be identified. Base-call qualities are not available, and no considerably larger clone is one nucleotide away. These data belong to a study of T cells in Graves' hyperthyroidism and ophthalmopathy (dated by TCRdb to about 2019). Notes on the research overall: Peripheral blood was collected at initial diagnosis, before any treatment. TCR V-J signatures able to tell the groups apart were searched for in a discovery cohort of about a hundred patients, of whom roughly 42 had Graves' ophthalmopathy and about 55 had stable Graves' hyperthyroidism. An independent validation cohort of 18 to 20 hyperthyroidism patients and 17 patients who later progressed to ophthalmopathy tested prospective prediction of ophthalmopathy. The 90 to 100 discovery patients were randomly divided into training and test sets at a 7:3 ratio. In addition, the study compared T-cell repertoires in thyroid tissue and in blood from roughly six Graves' hyperthyroidism patients. Once sampling was done, hyperthyroidism patients were given methimazole at a starting dose of 30 mg daily, whereas ophthalmopathy patients were given high-dose intravenous methylprednisolone. TCR Vbeta CDR3 sequencing of 120 to 150 peripheral blood samples (fewer than 45 ophthalmopathy, roughly 74 hyperthyroidism and roughly 17 progressor patients) is reported in the paper. Summary of the overall study and its limitations: Most expanded thyroid clonotypes (frequency above 0.001) were also detected in blood, a finding suggesting that blood repertoires may reflect thyroid immune responses. In cross-validation, a model built on a 13 V-J signature told ophthalmopathy apart from stable hyperthyroidism with just under 90% sensitivity and roughly 81% specificity, and in testing the same model reached 80%/75%. In validation, the model predicted progression to ophthalmopathy a median of roughly 6.1 months before onset, with approximately 71% sensitivity and about 72% specificity. No statistical method was used to fix the sample size in advance, and group allocation was not hidden from the investigators.

At the junction V is shortened by 6 bases and J by 9 bases; bases outside the gene matches: 9. The CDR3 has 14 amino acids, counting the end cysteine and phenylalanine. The entry retains the CDR3 DNA only, 42 bases that are in frame from base 1. The germline V gene encodes CDR1 MDHEN and CDR2 SYDVKM. TCR beta CDR3 regions were amplified from RNA transcripts. The first round of RT-PCR for the TCR CDR3 was performed with the HTBI primer set and the Qiagen OneStep RT-PCR kit. The libraries were constructed in a second round of multiplex PCR and then size-selected and purified. Sequencing of the libraries was done on an Illumina HiSeq2000 using paired-end 100 bp reads. The original pipeline was this. SOAPnuke was used to process the raw data, removing reads that contained adapters or uncalled bases, had a mean Phred below 15, or lacked an exact match to the constant primer or identifier. COPE v1.2.5 was used to merge the high-quality paired reads, and each unique nucleotide sequence was defined as a clonotype. MiTCR v1.1 was used to align the clonotypes against IMGT TRBV, TRBD and TRBJ reference segments. The analysis was restricted to V-J combinations with a frequency above 0.0001, which together covered 99.2% of the repertoires. A TCS score was defined as the ratio between F50 (clonal expansion) and ExV (chaos), using BLOSUM62-based TCRdist between CDR3 peptides within each V-J. Welch's t-statistics and random forest reduced approximately 520 V-J features to about 12, which were used in a naive Bayes classifier (R e1071). The raw public reads went through TCRdb reprocessing: fastp at Q25, MiXCR clone calling, in-frame beta chains kept. Each entry is one CDR3 protein sequence, shown with its most common DNA and genes. TCRdb assigned the V and J calls; the authors' analysis was not used. For this sample there are roughly 130,000 distinct CDR3 sequences; around 20% appear just once. About 70% of the sample is in the top ten clones.

Hyperthyroidism patients were newly diagnosed, had a disease duration of under 2 months, and were aged 18 to 65 years. Exclusion was applied to patients with uncontrolled infections, other autoimmune diseases, pregnancy or lactation. Diagnoses were established on the basis of clinical symptoms, serum thyroxine and TRAb, thyroid ultrasound, and orbital computed tomography. For progressor patients, blood was drawn at the first diagnosis of hyperthyroidism, before any ophthalmopathy symptoms had appeared. PBMCs were separated from roughly 10 ml of fresh peripheral blood using Ficoll-Paque density gradient centrifugation. Progressor patients were first diagnosed with Graves' hyperthyroidism and then developed ophthalmopathy during follow-up. Total RNA was extracted using Trizol reagent, and RNA quality was assessed on an Agilent 2100 Bioanalyzer.

The sequence links TRBV28 to TRBJ2-1; TRBD1 fits 9 bases in the junction. This TCR came from a woman in her fifties or sixties with Graves' hyperthyroidism that later progressed to Graves' ophthalmopathy. Sample: blood. The CDR3 protein sequence reads: CASREGDRDGEQFF. The bases read TGTGCCAGCAGGGAGGGGGACAGGGACGGTGAGCAGTTCTTC.